Here is one T cell receptor beta chain with its context. The data originate from a study of CD8 T cells in ankylosing spondylitis. Germline assignment: CDR1 SEHNR and CDR2 FQNEAQ (reference sequence). The CDR3 has 16 residues. The V gene lost 5 bases and the J gene lost 1 base, with 17 bases spanning the gap. Each CDR3 protein gets one entry after TCRdb re-called the 5' RACE reads with MiXCR. The table shows about 260,000 distinct CDR3 sequences, with about 20% occurring only once. This chain joins TRBV7-9 and TRBJ1-1, with D perhaps TRBD1 (5 bases). Sequenced: blood, either unsorted or a sorted T cell fraction (not recorded which). The receptor comes from a male donor with ankylosing spondylitis or in good health (not recorded which). CDR3 DNA sequence: TGTGCCAGCAGCCTAAAGGGACCGAAGGGGAACACTGAAGCTTTCTTT. It is translated as CASSLKGPKGNTEAFF. The full variable domain, completed using reference TRBV7-9 and TRBJ1-1, is DTGVSQNPRHKITKRGQNVTFRCDPISEHNRLYWYRQTLGQGPEFLTYFQNEAQLEKSRLLSDRFSAERPKGSFSTLEIQRTEQGDSAMYLCASSLKGPKGNTEAFFGQGTRLTVV.